The 4 T cell receptor beta chains listed next were all sequenced from one sample in a study of shared clonotypes between healthy human individuals. The method was immunoSEQ multiplex PCR; TCRdb's version includes in-frame clones alone and lacks a portion of them. The sample yields 1.6 million or so clones, roughly 96% seen once. Sequencing input: naive CD4+ T cells sorted from blood. As to subset: CD45RA+ positively selected. The receptors were gathered from a man aged 25-40 years in good health.

Notes on this clone: Other nucleotide sequences from this sample produce the same CDR3. The chain recombines TRBV7-6 with TRBJ1-1; D is ambiguous. The CDR3 is made up of 13 amino acids. From germline, CDR1 is SGHVS and CDR2 FNYEAQ. V was trimmed by 2 bases and J by 3 bases, leaving 7 bases between them. The CDR3 region is CASSLSRDTEAFF. The DNA for the CDR3 is TGTGCCAGCAGCTTATCAAGGGACACTGAAGCTTTCTTT.

Remarks on this clone: The same CDR3 arises from other DNA sequences in this sample as well. The chain employs TRBV5-4 and TRBJ1-4, with TRBD1 identical over 8 bases. The CDR3 runs 13 residues. CDR1 is SGHNT, CDR2 YYREEE, per germline (reference sequence). J was trimmed by 7 bases and V by 5 bases; bases with no gene match: 4. The DNA for the CDR3 is TGTGCCAGCAGTTTTGGACAGGGTGAAAAACTGTTTTTT. This translates into CASSFGQGEKLFF.

V gene TRBV5-8 combines with J gene TRBJ1-1; 7 bases match TRBD1. After removal of 7 bases from V and 5 bases from J, the junction contained 14 bases not matched to a gene. This CDR3 comprises 15 residues. Germline V gene lookup returns CDR1 SGHTS and CDR2 YDEGEE. The CDR3 nucleotides are TGTGCCAGCTCCTCAGGGGGAACCGGTTGGACTGAAGCTTTCTTT. Protein product: CASSSGGTGWTEAFF.

The chain uses TRBV9 and TRBJ2-7; D is uncertain. The germline V gene has CDR1 SGDLS and CDR2 YYNGEE. This CDR3 is built from 13 residues. V was trimmed by 0 bases and J by 3 bases, leaving 7 bases between them. The CDR3 DNA sequence: TGTGCCAGCAGCGTAGATGGGGTCTACGAGCAGTACTTC. Its translation: CASSVDGVYEQYF.